This TCR beta chain derives from a study of cytomegalovirus exposure and HLA in healthy donors. Amplification used 60 Vbeta primers and 13 Jbeta primers. Method: immunoSEQ multiplex PCR; TCRdb's copy keeps in-frame clones and lacks some. The repertoire holds fewer than 250,000 clones, with 82% as singletons. Note on this clone: Its antigen is not identified.

Points from the study as a whole: Reports indicate that TCR beta sequences accurately predicted the HLA-A and HLA-B alleles of most subjects. Information on immune exposure was restricted to one variable (CMV serostatus). Later analysis found that TCR beta chains associated with HLA were more clonally expanded than other, equally common chains. HLA alleles were associated with 15,000 to 20,000 TCR beta sequences in a later analysis at 0.05 false discovery rate.

CDR1 is SEHNR, CDR2 FQNEAQ, per germline (reference sequence). The CDR3 spans 16 residues. Trimming cost V 1 base and J 5 bases; bases outside gene matches: 3. This TCR was recovered from a man aged 35-49 years in good health and CMV-seropositive. The chain uses TRBV7-9 and TRBJ2-1, with TRBD2 matching over 12 bases. The specimen sequenced was PBMCs. CDR3 in DNA: TGTGCCAGCAGCTTAGGACCTAGCGGGAGGGACAATGAGCAGTTCTTC. This encodes CASSLGPSGRDNEQFF.